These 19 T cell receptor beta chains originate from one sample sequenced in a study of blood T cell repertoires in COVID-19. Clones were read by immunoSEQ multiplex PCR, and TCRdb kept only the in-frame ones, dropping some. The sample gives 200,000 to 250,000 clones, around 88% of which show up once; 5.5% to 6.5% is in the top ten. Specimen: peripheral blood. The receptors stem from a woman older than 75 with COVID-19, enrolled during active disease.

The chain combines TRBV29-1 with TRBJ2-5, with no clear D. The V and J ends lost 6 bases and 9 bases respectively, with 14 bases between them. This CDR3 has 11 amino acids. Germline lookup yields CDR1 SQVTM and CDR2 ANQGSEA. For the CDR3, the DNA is TGCAGCGTGGAACAAAACGCGGCCCAGTACTTC. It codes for CSVEQNAAQYF.

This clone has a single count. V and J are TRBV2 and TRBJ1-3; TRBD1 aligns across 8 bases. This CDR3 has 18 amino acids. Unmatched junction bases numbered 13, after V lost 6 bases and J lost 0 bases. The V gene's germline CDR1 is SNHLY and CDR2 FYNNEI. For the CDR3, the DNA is TGTGCCAGCAGCCGGGACAGGCTCTCGCCGGACTCTGGAAACACCATATATTTT. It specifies CASSRDRLSPDSGNTIYF. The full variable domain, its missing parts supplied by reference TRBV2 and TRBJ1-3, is EPEVTQTPSHQVTQMGQEVILRCVPISNHLYFYWYRQILGQKVEFLVSFYNNEISEKSEIFDDQFSVERPDGSNFTLKIRSTKLEDSAMYFCASSRDRLSPDSGNTIYFGEGSWLTVV.

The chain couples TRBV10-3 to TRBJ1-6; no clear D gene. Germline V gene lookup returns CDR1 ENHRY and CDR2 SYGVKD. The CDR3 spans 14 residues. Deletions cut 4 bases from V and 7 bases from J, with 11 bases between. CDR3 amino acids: CAISAGLTNSPLHF. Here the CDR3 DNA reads TGTGCCATCAGTGCCGGACTTACGAATTCACCCCTCCACTTT.

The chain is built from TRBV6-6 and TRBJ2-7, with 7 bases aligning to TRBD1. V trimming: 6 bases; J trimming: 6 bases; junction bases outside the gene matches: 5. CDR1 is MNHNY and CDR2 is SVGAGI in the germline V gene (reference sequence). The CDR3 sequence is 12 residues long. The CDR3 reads CASSRPGGEQYF. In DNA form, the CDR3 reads TGTGCCAGCAGCCGCCCAGGGGGCGAGCAGTACTTC.

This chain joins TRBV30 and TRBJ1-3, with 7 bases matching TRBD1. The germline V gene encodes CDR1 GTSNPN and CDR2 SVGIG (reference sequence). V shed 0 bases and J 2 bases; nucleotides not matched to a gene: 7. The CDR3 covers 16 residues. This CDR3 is CAWSVLGGKAGNTIYF. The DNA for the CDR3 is TGTGCCTGGAGTGTACTAGGGGGCAAAGCTGGAAACACCATATATTTT.

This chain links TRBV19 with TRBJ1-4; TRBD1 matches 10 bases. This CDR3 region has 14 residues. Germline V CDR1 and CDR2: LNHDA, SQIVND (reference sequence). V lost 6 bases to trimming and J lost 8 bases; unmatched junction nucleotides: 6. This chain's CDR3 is CASRRSGQGEKLFF. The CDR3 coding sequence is TGTGCCAGTAGGAGGTCGGGACAGGGGGAAAAACTGTTTTTT.

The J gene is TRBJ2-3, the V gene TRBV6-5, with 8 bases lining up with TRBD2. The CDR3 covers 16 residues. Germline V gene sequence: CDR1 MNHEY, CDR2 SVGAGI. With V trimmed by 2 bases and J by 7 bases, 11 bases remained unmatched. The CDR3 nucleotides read TGTGCCAGCAGTTACCCCTGGGCGGGGGGACGATATACGCAGTATTTT. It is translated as CASSYPWAGGRYTQYF.

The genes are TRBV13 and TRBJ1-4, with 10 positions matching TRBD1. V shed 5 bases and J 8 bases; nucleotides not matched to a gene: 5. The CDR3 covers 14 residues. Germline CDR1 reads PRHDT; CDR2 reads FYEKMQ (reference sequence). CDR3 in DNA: TGTGCCAGCAGCCTCCGGGACAGGGGAGAAAAACTGTTTTTT. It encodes CASSLRDRGEKLFF.

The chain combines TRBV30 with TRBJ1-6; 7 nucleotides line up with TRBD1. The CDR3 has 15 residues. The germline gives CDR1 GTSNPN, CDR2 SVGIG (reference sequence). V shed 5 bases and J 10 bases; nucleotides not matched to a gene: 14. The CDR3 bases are TGTGCCTGGGTCAGAATGAGGGGGCGAATCTCACCCCTCCACTTT. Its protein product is CAWVRMRGRISPLHF.

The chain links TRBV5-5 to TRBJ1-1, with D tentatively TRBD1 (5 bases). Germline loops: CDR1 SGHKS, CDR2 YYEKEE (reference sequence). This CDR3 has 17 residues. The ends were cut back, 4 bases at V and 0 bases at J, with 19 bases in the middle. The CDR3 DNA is TGTGCCAGCAGCCCTGACAGCGTTAAGGGGCTGAACACTGAAGCTTTCTTT. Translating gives CASSPDSVKGLNTEAFF.

CDR3: CATSDPGLAGGLSDADTQYF. CDR3 bases: TGTGCCACCAGTGACCCCGGACTAGCGGGGGGCTTAAGTGATGCAGATACGCAGTATTTT. V is TRBV24-1 and J is TRBJ2-3, with 14 positions matching TRBD2. CDR1 and CDR2 (germline): KGHDR, SFDVKD. CDR3 length: 20 amino acids. V lost 4 bases to trimming and J lost 4 bases; unmatched junction nucleotides: 15.

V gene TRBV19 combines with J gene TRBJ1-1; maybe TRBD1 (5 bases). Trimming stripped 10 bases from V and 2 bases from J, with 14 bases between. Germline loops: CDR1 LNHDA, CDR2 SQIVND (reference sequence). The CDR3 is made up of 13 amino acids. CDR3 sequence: CATQSGANTEAFF. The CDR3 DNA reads TGTGCCACCCAGAGCGGGGCAAACACTGAAGCTTTCTTT.

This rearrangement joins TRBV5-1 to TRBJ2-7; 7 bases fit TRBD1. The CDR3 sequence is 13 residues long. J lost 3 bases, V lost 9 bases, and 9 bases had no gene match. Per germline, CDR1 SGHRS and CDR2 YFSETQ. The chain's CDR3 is CATARDSIYEQYF. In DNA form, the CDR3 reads TGCGCCACCGCCCGGGACAGCATCTACGAGCAGTACTTC.

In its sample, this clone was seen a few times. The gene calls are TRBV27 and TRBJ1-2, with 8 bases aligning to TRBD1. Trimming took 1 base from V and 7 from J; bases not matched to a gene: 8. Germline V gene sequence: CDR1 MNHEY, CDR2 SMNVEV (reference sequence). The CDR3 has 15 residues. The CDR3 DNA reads TGTGCCAGCAGTTTATTGGGGGCAGGGGGCTCTGGCTACACCTTC. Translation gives CASSLLGAGGSGYTF.

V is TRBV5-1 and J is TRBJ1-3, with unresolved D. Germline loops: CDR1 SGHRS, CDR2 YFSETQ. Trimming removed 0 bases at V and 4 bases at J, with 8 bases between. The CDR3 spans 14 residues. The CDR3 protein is CASSLEPGGNTIYF. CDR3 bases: TGCGCCAGCAGCTTGGAGCCCGGGGGAAACACCATATATTTT. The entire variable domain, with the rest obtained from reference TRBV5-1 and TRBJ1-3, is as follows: KAGVTQTPRYLIKTRGQQVTLSCSPISGHRSVSWYQQTPGQGLQFLFEYFSETQRNKGNFPGRFSGRQFSNSRSEMNVSTLELGDSALYLCASSLEPGGNTIYFGEGSWLTVV.

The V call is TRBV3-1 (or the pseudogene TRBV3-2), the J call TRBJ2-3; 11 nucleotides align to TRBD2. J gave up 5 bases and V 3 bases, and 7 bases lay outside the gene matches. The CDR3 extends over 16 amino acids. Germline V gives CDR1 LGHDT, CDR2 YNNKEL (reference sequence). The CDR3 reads CASSQAPSGGQDTQYF. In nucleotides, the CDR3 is TGTGCCAGCAGCCAGGCGCCTAGCGGGGGGCAAGATACGCAGTATTTT.

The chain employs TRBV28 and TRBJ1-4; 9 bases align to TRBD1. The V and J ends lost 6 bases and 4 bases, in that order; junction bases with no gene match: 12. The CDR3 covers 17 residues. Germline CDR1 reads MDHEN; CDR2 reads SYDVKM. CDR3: CASRGTGFPGGNEKLFF. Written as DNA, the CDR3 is TGTGCCAGCAGGGGGACAGGGTTTCCGGGGGGTAATGAAAAACTGTTTTTT.

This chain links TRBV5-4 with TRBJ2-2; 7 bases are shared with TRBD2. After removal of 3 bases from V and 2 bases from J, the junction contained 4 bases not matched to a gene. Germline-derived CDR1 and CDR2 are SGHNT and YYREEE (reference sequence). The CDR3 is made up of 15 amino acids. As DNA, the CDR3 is TGTGCCAGCAGCTCCGGGGGGACTAACACCGGGGAGCTGTTTTTT. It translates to CASSSGGTNTGELFF.

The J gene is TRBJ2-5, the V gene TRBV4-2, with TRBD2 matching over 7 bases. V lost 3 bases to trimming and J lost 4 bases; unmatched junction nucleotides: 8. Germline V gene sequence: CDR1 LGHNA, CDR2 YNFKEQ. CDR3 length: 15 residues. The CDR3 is CASSQETSSRETQYF. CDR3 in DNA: TGTGCCAGCAGCCAGGAGACTAGCTCCCGAGAGACCCAGTACTTC.